The 14 T cell receptor beta chains listed next were all sequenced from one sample in a study of T cell responses to AZD1222 COVID-19 vaccine. Produced via immunoSEQ multiplex PCR; TCRdb's table is partial and in-frame only. The sample consists of more than 150,000 clones, 85% to 95% of them appearing once. Sequencing was performed on peripheral blood, taken on day 0 of AZD1222 vaccination. The origin of the receptors is an adult in good health.

This clone appeared once. The V call is TRBV5-1, the J call TRBJ1-4; D perhaps matches TRBD1 (5 bases). Per germline, CDR1 SGHRS and CDR2 YFSETQ. V lost 4 bases to trimming and J lost 0 bases, with 10 bases between them. This CDR3 is built from 15 residues. CDR3 sequence (DNA): TGCGCCAGCAGCCTCCAGGGCGCAACTAATGAAAAACTGTTTTTT. It codes for CASSLQGATNEKLFF.

The rearrangement uses TRBV6-6 and TRBJ2-7; no definite D call. V shed 6 bases and J shed 0 bases, with 18 bases lying between them. The CDR3 loop spans 16 amino acids. Germline V lookup: CDR1 MNHNY, CDR2 SVGAGI (reference sequence). The CDR3 region has the DNA TGTGCCAGCAGGTCCGGACCTAACTTGCGCTCCTACGAGCAGTACTTC. Translating gives CASRSGPNLRSYEQYF.

The V gene is TRBV6-5, the J gene TRBJ2-2; no firm D call. Germline-derived CDR1 and CDR2 are MNHEY and SVGAGI. The CDR3 contains 14 residues. Deletions cut 0 bases from V and 1 base from J, with 3 bases between. Here the CDR3 DNA reads TGTGCCAGCAGTTACTCTTTGAACACCGGGGAGCTGTTTTTT. Translated: CASSYSLNTGELFF.

V usage is TRBV28 and J usage is TRBJ2-7, with TRBD1 identical over 11 bases. Trimming took 4 bases from V and 7 from J; bases not matched to a gene: 3. Germline V gene lookup returns CDR1 MDHEN and CDR2 SYDVKM. The CDR3 spans 13 residues. This CDR3 is CASSSGTGGEQYV. As DNA, the CDR3 is TGTGCCAGCAGTTCCGGGACAGGGGGAGAGCAGTACGTC.

This chain links TRBV15 with TRBJ1-4; tentative D call: TRBD1 (6 bases). The germline CDR1 and CDR2 sequences are LNHNV and YYDKDF (reference sequence). This CDR3 has 16 residues. The ends were cut back, 0 bases at V and 0 bases at J, with 8 bases in the middle. CDR3 coding DNA: TGTGCCACCAGCAGAGATCGGACAGCAACTAATGAAAAACTGTTTTTT. Protein product: CATSRDRTATNEKLFF. The complete variable domain, with remaining parts taken from reference TRBV15 and TRBJ1-4, reads DAMVIQNPRYQVTQFGKPVTLSCSQTLNHNVMYWYQQKSSQAPKLLFHYYDKDFNNEADTPDNFQSRRPNTSFCFLDIRSPGLGDTAMYLCATSRDRTATNEKLFFGSGTQLSVL.

V is TRBV6-6 and J is TRBJ1-5; the match to TRBD1 covers 7 bases. The CDR3 runs to 14 residues. The V gene's germline CDR1 is MNHNY and CDR2 SVGAGI (reference sequence). Losses at the gene ends were 2 bases for V and 8 bases for J; bases not matched to a gene: 6. CDR3 amino acids: CASSYEGQKEPQHF. CDR3 nucleotide sequence: TGTGCCAGCAGTTACGAGGGACAGAAGGAGCCCCAGCATTTT.

The chain uses TRBV5-4 and TRBJ2-5; D tentatively reads TRBD1 or TRBD2 (5 bases each). Trimming left V 0 bases short and J 5 bases short, with 14 bases between. Germline loops: CDR1 SGHNT, CDR2 YYREEE (reference sequence). CDR3 size: 15 residues. The DNA of the CDR3 is TGTGCCAGCAGCTTGGGGTGGGGGTTCGAGGAGACCCAGTACTTC. Translation: CASSLGWGFEETQYF.

The chain uses TRBV3-1 (or the pseudogene TRBV3-2) and TRBJ2-3; D is unresolved. Trimming left V 4 bases short and J 0 bases short, with 5 bases between. The CDR3 loop spans 13 amino acids. Germline CDR1 reads LGHDT; CDR2 reads YNNKEL (reference sequence). CDR3 DNA: TGTGCCAGCAGCCGCCCCAGCACAGATACGCAGTATTTT. This codes for CASSRPSTDTQYF.

The V and J genes are TRBV11-1 and TRBJ2-1, with D perhaps matching TRBD2 (5 bases). Trimming pared 1 base from V and 6 bases from J, leaving 16 bases between. This CDR3 spans 16 amino acids. CDR1 and CDR2 from the germline V gene are SGHAT and FQDESV (reference sequence). CDR3 bases: TGTGCCAGCAGCTTAGTTGCCGGCCTAGCAGGCAATGAGCAGTTCTTC. Translated, it gives CASSLVAGLAGNEQFF.

V gene TRBV2 combines with J gene TRBJ1-2; D unclear. Trimming took off 7 bases at V and 9 bases at J, with 18 bases between the two ends. The CDR3 loop spans 13 amino acids. Germline V gene sequence: CDR1 SNHLY, CDR2 FYNNEI. Written as DNA, the CDR3 is TGTGCCAGCACCGAAAACACCAGGATGCGCTACACCTTC. As protein: CASTENTRMRYTF.

The chain recombines TRBV27 with TRBJ1-5; D ambiguous. V was clipped by 3 bases and J by 2 bases, with 8 bases between them. The germline gives CDR1 MNHEY, CDR2 SMNVEV (reference sequence). This CDR3 comprises 14 residues. The CDR3 spells CASSFGQGNQPQHF. CDR3 sequence (DNA): TGTGCCAGCAGTTTCGGGCAGGGCAATCAGCCCCAGCATTTT.

The chain is built from TRBV30 and TRBJ2-2; D is possibly TRBD1 (6 bases). V was pared by 0 bases and J by 0 bases, with 8 bases between. The CDR3 is made up of 15 amino acids. Germline values: CDR1 GTSNPN, CDR2 SVGIG (reference sequence). The CDR3 sequence is CAWSVRGSNTGELFF. The CDR3 DNA is TGTGCCTGGAGTGTAAGGGGGTCGAACACCGGGGAGCTGTTTTTT.

The rearrangement joins TRBV6-5 to TRBJ2-7; TRBD2 aligns across 12 bases. The trim removed 2 bases at V and 6 bases at J, leaving 2 bases unmatched. The germline gives CDR1 MNHEY, CDR2 SVGAGI. The CDR3 covers 14 residues. Here the CDR3 reads CASSYLLAGGEQYF. DNA of the CDR3: TGTGCCAGCAGTTACCTACTAGCGGGAGGCGAGCAGTACTTC.

This chain joins TRBV7-9 and TRBJ2-1, with D maybe TRBD1 (6 bases). Trimming cost V 1 base and J 8 bases, with 9 bases left between them. The CDR3 has 13 amino acids. The V gene's germline CDR1 is SEHNR and CDR2 FQNEAQ (reference sequence). This chain's CDR3 is CASSLVPGDEQFF. CDR3 nucleotide sequence: TGTGCCAGCAGCTTAGTCCCAGGGGATGAGCAGTTCTTC.